These 17 T cell receptor beta chains were sequenced from one sample in a study of shared clonotypes between healthy human individuals. Repertoires were generated with immunoSEQ multiplex PCR, while TCRdb's copy carries only in-frame clones and drops some. The sample consists of 1,500,000 or so clones, around 97% of them appearing once. The sequenced sample was naive CD4+ T cells sorted from blood. Subset in this sample: CD45RA+ positively selected. These TCRs come from a man younger than 40 in good health.

This chain links TRBV19 with TRBJ1-5, with D unclear. The CDR3 spans 16 residues. Trimming stripped 2 bases from V and 2 bases from J, with 13 bases between. Germline CDR1 and CDR2: LNHDA and SQIVND (reference sequence). The CDR3 DNA reads TGTGCCAGTAGTATAATAGGGATCGGGGGCAATCAGCCCCAGCATTTT. Protein: CASSIIGIGGNQPQHF.

The gene calls are TRBV5-1 and TRBJ1-4; D uncertain. Germline CDR1 is SGHRS and CDR2 is YFSETQ. The CDR3 runs to 14 residues. V gave up 2 bases and J gave up 4 bases, with 9 bases separating them. Here the CDR3 DNA reads TGCGCCAGCAGCTTAATAACAGATAATGAAAAACTGTTTTTT. It specifies CASSLITDNEKLFF.

DNA of the CDR3: TGTGCCAGCAGCTTACTGGACAGGGACACTGAAGCTTTCTTT. Translated: CASSLLDRDTEAFF. The V gene is TRBV7-3, the J gene TRBJ1-1, with TRBD1 identical over 8 bases. The CDR3 contains 14 residues. J lost 3 bases, V lost 2 bases, and 2 bases had no gene match. In germline, CDR1 is SGHTA, CDR2 FQGTGA.

The V gene is TRBV11-2, the J gene TRBJ2-7, with 13 bases aligning to TRBD2. The CDR3 runs 15 residues. The germline CDR1 and CDR2 sequences are SGHAT and FQNNGV. With V trimmed by 4 bases and J by 7 bases, 7 bases remained unmatched. The CDR3 protein is CASSSGLAGAREQYF. Written as DNA, the CDR3 is TGTGCCAGCAGCTCTGGACTAGCGGGAGCACGGGAGCAGTACTTC.

The J gene is TRBJ2-3, the V gene TRBV5-1; the D gene is possibly TRBD1 (6 bases). This CDR3 has 13 amino acids. Germline CDR1 reads SGHRS; CDR2 reads YFSETQ. With 7 bases removed from V and 2 bases from J, the gap between germline ends came to 11 bases. This CDR3 is CASATGFTDTQYF. CDR3 DNA: TGCGCCAGCGCAACAGGGTTCACAGATACGCAGTATTTT.

The rearrangement links TRBV6-1 to TRBJ1-4, with D maybe TRBD1 (6 bases). The CDR3 sequence is 15 residues long. Trimming took off 3 bases at V and 5 bases at J, with 13 bases between the two ends. Per the germline V gene, CDR1 is MNHNS and CDR2 is SASEGT. In DNA, the CDR3 is TGTGCCAGCAGTGATGGACAGACCCAAAATGAAAAACTGTTTTTT. Amino acids: CASSDGQTQNEKLFF.

The chain employs TRBV19 and TRBJ1-4; D is unclear. Between the trimmed V and J ends, which lost 6 bases and 5 bases, there was a span of 16 bases. The CDR3 extends over 15 amino acids. The germline V gene encodes CDR1 LNHDA and CDR2 SQIVND (reference sequence). CDR3 amino acids: CASSDDGLTNEKLFF. CDR3 coding DNA: TGTGCCAGTAGCGATGATGGGCTCACAAATGAAAAACTGTTTTTT.

The chain employs TRBV29-1 and TRBJ2-1, with TRBD2 identical over 8 bases. Germline trimming cut 7 bases from V and 6 bases from J; bases unmatched to any gene: 17. CDR1 and CDR2 from the germline V gene are SQVTM and ANQGSEA. The CDR3 spans 16 residues. This CDR3 reads CSAGRGGKAGGNEQFF. As DNA, the CDR3 is TGCAGCGCCGGGAGGGGCGGGAAAGCTGGCGGCAATGAGCAGTTCTTC.

The J gene is TRBJ2-7, the V gene TRBV7-2; D gene uncertain. The CDR3 runs to 15 residues. V gave up 1 base and J gave up 0 bases, with 10 bases separating them. The germline CDR1 and CDR2 sequences are SGHTA and FQGNSA. The CDR3 DNA sequence: TGTGCCAGCAGCTTAGAAAGGCTGAGCTCCTACGAGCAGTACTTC. Encoded protein: CASSLERLSSYEQYF.

The chain uses TRBV10-1 and TRBJ2-5, with 10 bases lining up with TRBD2. J lost 5 bases, V lost 5 bases, and 2 bases had no gene match. Germline V lookup: CDR1 WNHNN, CDR2 SYGVQD (reference sequence). The length of the CDR3 is 13 residues. The CDR3: CASSRAGGETQYF. CDR3 in DNA: TGCGCCAGCAGTAGAGCGGGAGGGGAGACCCAGTACTTC.

This clone occurred once. The chain joins TRBV4-2 to TRBJ2-1; weak D call: TRBD2 (6 bases). The ends were cut back, 1 base at V and 7 bases at J, with 20 bases in the middle. Germline values: CDR1 LGHNA, CDR2 YNFKEQ. The CDR3 contains 17 residues. The CDR3 bases are TGTGCCAGCAGCCAAGCCCTCCTGGGACTCCCAGGGAATGAGCAGTTCTTC. Translation gives CASSQALLGLPGNEQFF.

As for this clone: Other DNA sequences from this sample encode an identical CDR3 as well. This sequence joins TRBV28 and TRBJ1-2; D is ambiguous. CDR3 length: 12 amino acids. V gave up 3 bases and J gave up 5 bases, with 7 bases separating them. Germline V lookup: CDR1 MDHEN, CDR2 SYDVKM. This CDR3 reads CASSFRDYGYTF. The DNA of the CDR3 is TGTGCCAGCAGTTTCAGAGATTATGGCTACACCTTC.

About this clone: The same CDR3 is also encoded by other DNA sequences in this sample. The gene calls are TRBV18 and TRBJ1-5; no reliable D call. There are 12 residues in the CDR3. The germline V and J ends were trimmed by 2 bases and 4 bases, with 3 bases remaining between them. CDR1 is KGHSH, CDR2 LQKENI, per germline. CDR3 coding DNA: TGTGCCAGCTCACCAGAAAATCAGCCCCAGCATTTT. Translating gives CASSPENQPQHF.

This clone was picked up one time. CDR3 loop: CASSSLGLAGNNEQFF. DNA for the CDR3: TGTGCCAGCAGTTCCTTGGGACTAGCGGGAAACAATGAGCAGTTCTTC. This chain joins TRBV6-5 and TRBJ2-1; TRBD2 matches at 13 bases. V gave up 4 bases and J gave up 5 bases; unmatched junction bases: 5. The CDR3 runs to 16 residues. The germline CDR1 and CDR2 sequences are MNHEY and SVGAGI.

The gene calls are TRBV28 and TRBJ1-1; TRBD1 is a possible D gene (5 bases). The CDR3 length is 14 residues. Germline V gene lookup returns CDR1 MDHEN and CDR2 SYDVKM. The V end lost 7 bases, the J end lost 1 base, and 13 bases lay between the germline ends. The CDR3 region is CASMWGARNTEAFF. Here the CDR3 DNA reads TGTGCCAGCATGTGGGGCGCTCGGAACACTGAAGCTTTCTTT.

The V call is TRBV7-2, the J call TRBJ2-7, with 10 positions matching TRBD2. Germline lookup yields CDR1 SGHTA and CDR2 FQGNSA. CDR3 length: 18 amino acids. Germline trimming cut 5 bases from V and 0 bases from J; bases unmatched to any gene: 13. CDR3 region: CASSQFLSGLASSYEQYF. The CDR3 bases are TGTGCCAGCAGCCAATTCCTTTCGGGACTAGCGAGCTCCTACGAGCAGTACTTC.

The chain couples TRBV5-1 to TRBJ2-4, with 8 bases matching TRBD1. CDR1 is SGHRS and CDR2 is YFSETQ in the germline V gene. After removal of 1 base from V and 8 bases from J, the junction contained 11 bases not matched to a gene. The CDR3 runs 16 residues. CDR3 sequence (DNA): TGCGCCAGCAGCTTGCCTACTCAGGGGGCGAGAGACATTCAGTACTTC. This sequence encodes CASSLPTQGARDIQYF.